One sample yielded the 13 T cell receptor beta chains listed below, sequenced in a study of vaccination and CD4 T cells after COVID-19. These receptors have no known antigen. Treatment defined: roughly 10-day PBMC culture with coronavirus spike peptide pools or control peptides (ViraFEST assay). The Oncomine TCR Beta short-read assay was applied to DNA of cultured CD4+ T cells. TCRdb fed the PCR reads into MiXCR, producing one record per CDR3 protein. The sample has 20,000 to 25,000 distinct CDR3 sequences, approximately 38% seen once. This specimen consisted of CD4+ T cells from blood, cultured in vitro, obtained before SARS-CoV-2 vaccination. These receptors all stem from a human donor who had recovered from COVID-19.

The chain carries TRBV14 and TRBJ2-1, with D tentatively TRBD1 or TRBD2 (5 bases each). The length of the CDR3 is 15 residues. Deletions cut 4 bases from V and 0 bases from J, with 10 bases between. Germline V gives CDR1 SGHDN, CDR2 FVKESK. In DNA form, the CDR3 reads TGTGCCAGCAGCCCCGGGACGATCTCCTACAATGAGCAGTTCTTC. This sequence encodes CASSPGTISYNEQFF.

This rearrangement joins TRBV20-1 to TRBJ2-3, with 9 bases matching TRBD2. The V gene's germline CDR1 is DFQATT and CDR2 SNEGSKA (reference sequence). The CDR3 consists of 16 residues. Losses at the gene ends were 4 bases for V and 3 bases for J; bases not matched to a gene: 11. CDR3 DNA: TGCAGTGCTAAGGGACTAGCCCACGTGGGGACAGATACGCAGTATTTT. It specifies CSAKGLAHVGTDTQYF.

This clonotype was seen only a few times. The chain employs TRBV20-1 and TRBJ1-2, with a weak D call TRBD1 (5 bases). The germline V gene has CDR1 DFQATT and CDR2 SNEGSKA (reference sequence). Between the trimmed V and J ends, which lost 6 bases and 8 bases, there was a span of 16 bases. The length of the CDR3 is 12 residues. The CDR3 region is CSANRPGGGYTF. The CDR3 coding sequence is TGCAGTGCCAACCGCCCGGGGGGGGGCTACACCTTC.

This clonotype was counted between two and nine times. The V and J genes are TRBV6-1 and TRBJ1-6; D is uncertain. Trimming cost V 5 bases and J 7 bases, with 18 bases left between them. CDR1 and CDR2 from the germline V gene are MNHNS and SASEGT. The CDR3 length is 16 residues. The chain's CDR3 is CASSLTTLGTNSPLHF. CDR3 DNA sequence: TGTGCCAGCAGTCTAACGACTCTGGGTACGAATTCACCCCTCCACTTT.

This clonotype was recorded a few times. The genes are TRBV7-9 and TRBJ2-3; D call uncertain. There are 15 residues in the CDR3. CDR1 is SEHNR, CDR2 FQNEAQ, per germline (reference sequence). Between the trimmed V and J ends, which lost 2 bases and 0 bases, there was a span of 9 bases. CDR3 nucleotides: TGTGCCAGCAGCTTACAAGACCCAAGCACAGATACGCAGTATTTT. Its protein product is CASSLQDPSTDTQYF.

This clonotype was recorded a few times. The V call is TRBV7-2, the J call TRBJ2-1; 10 bases are shared with TRBD2. The germline CDR1 and CDR2 sequences are SGHTA and FQGNSA. The CDR3 is made up of 16 amino acids. Trimming cost V 1 base and J 5 bases; bases outside gene matches: 5. The CDR3 region has the DNA TGTGCCAGCAGCTTAGGCGTAGCGGGGGGCCACAATGAGCAGTTCTTC. Translated, it gives CASSLGVAGGHNEQFF.

The V and J genes are TRBV7-9 and TRBJ1-1, with D possibly TRBD1 on 5 matching bases. CDR3 length: 14 amino acids. Deletions cut 0 bases from V and 12 bases from J, with 17 bases between. CDR1 is SEHNR, CDR2 FQNEAQ, per germline (reference sequence). The CDR3 coding sequence is TGTGCCAGCAGCTTAGCCGGGTCGGGGACTAAGCCTTTCTTT. It codes for CASSLAGSGTKPFF.

The DNA for the CDR3 is TGTGCCAGCAGGAGGCTCTCGAACACTGAAGCTTTCTTT. This codes for CASRRLSNTEAFF. This chain uses TRBV7-9 with TRBJ1-1; no definite D call. Trimming removed 6 bases at V and 1 base at J, with 9 bases between. The germline V gene encodes CDR1 SEHNR and CDR2 FQNEAQ (reference sequence). The CDR3 totals 13 residues.

CDR3 sequence: CASSLFITSGGQETQYF. Written as DNA, the CDR3 is TGCGCCAGCAGCTTGTTCATCACTAGCGGGGGGCAAGAGACCCAGTACTTC. The rearrangement joins TRBV5-1 to TRBJ2-5; TRBD2 matches at 12 bases. J was trimmed by 2 bases and V by 1 base; bases with no gene match: 6. The CDR3 covers 17 residues. Per the germline V gene, CDR1 is SGHRS and CDR2 is YFSETQ.

The chain employs TRBV14 and TRBJ2-2; 7 bases agree with TRBD1. The trim removed 7 bases at V and 4 bases at J, leaving 6 bases unmatched. This CDR3 comprises 14 residues. Looked up from germline, CDR1 is SGHDN and CDR2 is FVKESK. CDR3 region: CASTDRVSTGELFF. DNA of the CDR3: TGTGCCAGCACTGACAGGGTCAGCACCGGGGAGCTGTTTTTT. The full variable domain, its missing parts supplied by reference TRBV14 and TRBJ2-2, is EAGVTQFPSHSVIEKGQTVTLRCDPISGHDNLYWYRRVMGKEIKFLLHFVKESKQDESGMPNNRFLAERTGGTYSTLKVQPAELEDSGVYFCASTDRVSTGELFFGEGSRLTVL.

This clonotype has more than one count but fewer than ten. The chain recombines TRBV19 with TRBJ1-5; D may be TRBD1 (5 bases). The CDR3 is 14 amino acids. CDR1 and CDR2 (germline): LNHDA, SQIVND (reference sequence). The ends were cut back, 3 bases at V and 3 bases at J, with 9 bases in the middle. CDR3 protein: CASSMRQSNQPQHF. The CDR3 DNA reads TGTGCCAGTAGTATGAGACAGTCCAATCAGCCCCAGCATTTT.

A few counts support this clonotype. The chain is built from TRBV6-1 and TRBJ1-2, with D tentatively TRBD1 (6 bases). Germline loops: CDR1 MNHNS, CDR2 SASEGT. The CDR3 totals 12 residues. The V and J ends lost 3 bases and 6 bases respectively, with 8 bases between them. The CDR3 spells CASSENRDGYTF. The CDR3 DNA sequence: TGTGCCAGCAGTGAGAACAGGGATGGCTACACCTTC.

This clonotype was found a few times. The chain is built from TRBV19 and TRBJ1-1, with 8 bases lining up with TRBD1. This CDR3 spans 15 amino acids. Per the germline V gene, CDR1 is LNHDA and CDR2 is SQIVND (reference sequence). With V trimmed by 4 bases and J by 1 base, 5 bases remained unmatched. As DNA, the CDR3 is TGTGCCAGTAGTACCGCTGGACAGGGGAACACTGAAGCTTTCTTT. This translates into CASSTAGQGNTEAFF. The complete variable domain, with remaining parts taken from reference TRBV19 and TRBJ1-1, reads DGGITQSPKYLFRKEGQNVTLSCEQNLNHDAMYWYRQDPGQGLRLIYYSQIVNDFQKGDIAEGYSVSREKKESFPLTVTSAQKNPTAFYLCASSTAGQGNTEAFFGQGTRLTVV.